This TCR beta chain is from a study of cytomegalovirus exposure and HLA in healthy donors. Study-level results: Later analysis associated a missense DCLRE1C variant with TCR beta V- and J-gene trimming. Earlier analysis found most TCR beta V segments productive about 87% or about 30% of the time. Later work associated 17,000 or so TCR beta sequences with HLA alleles at 0.05 false discovery rate.

This CDR3 spans 15 amino acids. Looked up from germline, CDR1 is MGHDK and CDR2 is SYGVNS. The V gene end was trimmed by 3 bases and the J gene end by 1 base; junction bases not matched to a gene: 4. In this sample, this clone turned up once. Its antigen is undetermined. PCR amplification relied on 60 Vbeta primers (plus 13 Jbeta primers). Assay used: immunoSEQ multiplex PCR; TCRdb lists only in-frame clones, some missing. The sample yields roughly 280,000 clones, 65% to 85% seen once. Despite likely unrecorded immune exposures, the donors were nominally healthy at the time of sampling. The chain has TRBV25-1 and TRBJ2-7; 9 bases are shared with TRBD1. This clonotype was obtained from a female donor in good health and CMV-seronegative. Material: PBMCs. The CDR3 nucleotides read TGTGCCAGCAGTGACCCGGGACAGGGTTCCTACGAGCAGTACTTC. Translated: CASSDPGQGSYEQYF.